This TCR beta chain is drawn from a study of T cell responses to AZD1222 COVID-19 vaccine. Study conclusions and caveats: Reportedly, nearly half the spike-specific TCRs target unmutated variant regions. Repertoire collection took place solely once the T cell response had peaked.

As regards this clone: The antigen remains unidentified.

Profiled with immunoSEQ multiplex PCR; TCRdb holds only in-frame clones, not every one. The sample has roughly 130,000 clones; approximately 85% are singletons. Germline V gene data show CDR1 as GTSNPN and CDR2 as SVGIG (reference sequence). CDR3 size: 13 residues. With 3 bases removed from V and 7 bases from J, the gap between germline ends came to 13 bases. The sequencing used peripheral blood, collected on day 0 of AZD1222 vaccination. The chain recombines TRBV30 with TRBJ1-5, with D maybe TRBD1 (6 bases). The clonotype was recovered from an adult in good health. The CDR3 bases are TGTGCCTGGAGGGACAGTTCGCGGCAGCCCCAGCATTTT. It encodes CAWRDSSRQPQHF.